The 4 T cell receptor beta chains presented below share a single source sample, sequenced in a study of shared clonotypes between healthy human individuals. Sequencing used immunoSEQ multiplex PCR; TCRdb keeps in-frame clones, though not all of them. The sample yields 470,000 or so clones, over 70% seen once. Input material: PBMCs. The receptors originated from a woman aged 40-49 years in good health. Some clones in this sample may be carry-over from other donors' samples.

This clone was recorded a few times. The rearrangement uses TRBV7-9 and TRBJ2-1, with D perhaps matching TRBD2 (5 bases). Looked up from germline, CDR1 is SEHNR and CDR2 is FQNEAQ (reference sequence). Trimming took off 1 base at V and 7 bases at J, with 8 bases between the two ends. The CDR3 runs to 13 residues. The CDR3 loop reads CASSLGGWNEQFF. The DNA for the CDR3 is TGTGCCAGCAGCTTAGGCGGGTGGAATGAGCAGTTCTTC.

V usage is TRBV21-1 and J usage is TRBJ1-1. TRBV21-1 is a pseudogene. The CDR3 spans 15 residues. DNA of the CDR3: TGTGCCAGCAGCAAAGTAGCCGGAGGGCGGACTGAAGCTTTCTTT. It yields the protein CASSKVAGGRTEAFF.

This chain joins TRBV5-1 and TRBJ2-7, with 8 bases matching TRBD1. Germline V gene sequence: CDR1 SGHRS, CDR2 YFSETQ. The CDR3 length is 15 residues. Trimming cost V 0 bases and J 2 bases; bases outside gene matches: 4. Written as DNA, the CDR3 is TGCGCCAGCAGCTTGGAGGGACAGGCACCCTACGAGCAGTACTTC. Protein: CASSLEGQAPYEQYF.

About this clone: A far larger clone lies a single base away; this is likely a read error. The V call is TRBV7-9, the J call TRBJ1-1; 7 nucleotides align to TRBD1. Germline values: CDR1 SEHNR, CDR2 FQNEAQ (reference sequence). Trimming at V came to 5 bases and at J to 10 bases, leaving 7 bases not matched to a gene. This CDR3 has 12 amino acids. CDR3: CASSHGQVGAFF. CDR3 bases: TGTGCCAGCAGCCACGGACAGGTGGGAGCTTTCTTT.